The 8 T cell receptor beta chains listed next were all sequenced from one sample in a study of T cell clonality in common variable immunodeficiency. Generated by immunoSEQ multiplex PCR, the TCRdb table keeps only in-frame clones and is missing some. Recorded here are about 52,000 clones, none singletons. The specimen was peripheral blood mononuclear cells. These receptors all stem from a person aged 18-70 years in good health.

This clone was counted many times. The observed sequence ends 3 residues before the CDR3 terminus, with the missing tail filled in from the germline J gene. V is TRBV20-1 and J is TRBJ1-4; weak D call: TRBD1 (6 bases). Trimming pared 3 bases from V and 10 bases from J, leaving 12 bases between. The CDR3 length is 12 residues. The germline CDR1 and CDR2 sequences are DFQATT and SNEGSKA (reference sequence). The sequenced CDR3 bases are TGCAGTGCTAGGCTAGGGGGGGGAAAA. Its translation: CSARLGGGK. The CDR3, in full, reads CSARLGGGKLFF.

Many counts were recorded for this clone. The CDR3 end falls 3 residues outside the read, so it is completed with the germline J gene. The gene calls are TRBV20-1 and TRBJ2-7; D remains ambiguous. Per the germline V gene, CDR1 is DFQATT and CDR2 is SNEGSKA (reference sequence). CDR3 length: 14 residues. The ends were cut back, 5 bases at V and 2 bases at J, with 16 bases in the middle. Partial CDR3 DNA: TGCAGTGCTGATAGTGGGCCTGGAGCCTACGAG. This translates into CSADSGPGAYE. The complete CDR3 sequence is CSADSGPGAYEQYF.

This clone has at least ten counts. Read data end 3 residues before the CDR3 end; the end is taken from the germline J gene. V usage is TRBV7-8 and J usage is TRBJ1-5; tentative D call: TRBD1 (6 bases). Germline V gene data show CDR1 as SGHVS and CDR2 as FQNEAQ. Trimming removed 5 bases from V and 4 bases from J, with 18 bases in between. This CDR3 spans 16 amino acids. Incomplete CDR3 DNA: TGTGCCAGCAGCCGTGGGACAAGACCTCTTAATCAGCCC. It is translated as CASSRGTRPLNQP. The whole CDR3 is CASSRGTRPLNQPQHF.

This clone was found many times. Compared with germline, one end of the junction differs, possibly owing to a read error. The CDR3 goes on 3 residues after the read ends, and that part is filled in from the germline J gene. The chain carries TRBV4-2 and TRBJ2-2; the match to TRBD1 covers 11 bases. CDR3 length: 18 residues. Germline CDR1 is LGHNA and CDR2 is YNFKEQ. The CDR3 here is CASSPNIYGTGGPGELFF. CDR3 bases read: TGCGCCAGCAGCCCCAATATTTACGGGACAGGGGGTCCCGGGGAG.

This clone was observed many times. The read ends 3 residues before the CDR3 terminus; that terminus is restored from the germline J gene. V usage is TRBV20-1 and J usage is TRBJ2-5; a possible D gene is TRBD1 (6 bases). Trimming removed 0 bases at V and 5 bases at J, with 28 bases between. The germline V gene encodes CDR1 DFQATT and CDR2 SNEGSKA (reference sequence). The CDR3 has 19 residues. The sequenced CDR3 bases are TGCAGTGCTAGAGATAGGGATCCCAGGACAGCTGCCCCCTTGGAGACC. Translating it yields CSARDRDPRTAAPLET. The CDR3 in its entirety is CSARDRDPRTAAPLETQYF.

This clone has at least ten counts. The read is 3 residues too short to cover the CDR3 end, so that end is filled in from the germline J gene. The chain has TRBV9 and TRBJ2-7; D not certain. Germline V gene data show CDR1 as SGDLS and CDR2 as YYNGEE. V lost 3 bases, J lost 2 bases, and 18 bases lay in between. The CDR3 length is 16 residues. The CDR3 bases that were read are TGTGCCAGCAGCGAGGGCCTTAACGCAAGAGCCTACGAG. Translation gives CASSEGLNARAYE. The whole CDR3 region reads CASSEGLNARAYEQYF.

This clone appeared many times. The read ends 3 residues shy of where the CDR3 ends; the end is completed using the germline J gene. The chain employs TRBV19 and TRBJ1-1; D not certain. V lost 0 bases to trimming and J lost 4 bases, with 15 bases between them. The CDR3 contains 16 residues. Germline CDR1 LNHDA, CDR2 SQIVND (reference sequence). Partial CDR3 DNA: TGTGCCAGTAGTATAGATCGGGGTGTTGCCGGCACTGAA. Amino acid sequence: CASSIDRGVAGTE. From start to end, the CDR3 is CASSIDRGVAGTEAFF.

About this clone itself: The sequenced fragment ends 3 residues before the CDR3 boundary, so the rest is inferred from the germline J gene. V gene TRBV19 combines with J gene TRBJ1-4; 8 bases agree with TRBD1. Per germline, CDR1 LNHDA and CDR2 SQIVND (reference sequence). This CDR3 comprises 15 residues. The CDR3 is CASSSGGSGANVLFF. Incomplete CDR3 DNA: TGTGCCAGTAGTTCAGGGGGCTCTGGGGCCAACGTA.